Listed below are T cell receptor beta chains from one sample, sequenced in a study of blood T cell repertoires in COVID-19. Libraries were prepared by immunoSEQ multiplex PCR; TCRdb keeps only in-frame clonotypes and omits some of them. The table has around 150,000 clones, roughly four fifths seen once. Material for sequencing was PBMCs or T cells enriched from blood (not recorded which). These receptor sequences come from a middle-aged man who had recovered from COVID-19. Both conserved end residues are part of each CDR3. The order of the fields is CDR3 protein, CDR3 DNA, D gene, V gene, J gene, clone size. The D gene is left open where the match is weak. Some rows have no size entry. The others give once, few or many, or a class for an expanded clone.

cdr3_aa: CASSLDIGGYTF
cdr3_nt: TGTGCCAGCAGCTTAGATATCGGTGGCTACACCTTC
d_call: -
v_call: TRBV7-9
j_call: TRBJ1-2
clone_size: -

cdr3_aa: CASSEGGQGGSPLHF
cdr3_nt: TGTGCCAGCAGTGAGGGGGGACAGGGGGGTTCACCCCTCCACTTT
d_call: TRBD1
v_call: TRBV2
j_call: TRBJ1-6
clone_size: once

cdr3_aa: CAWGDRVEEQYF
cdr3_nt: TGTGCCTGGGGTGACAGGGTTGAAGAGCAGTACTTC
d_call: TRBD1
v_call: TRBV30
j_call: TRBJ2-7
clone_size: -

cdr3_aa: CASSREGVVTEAFF
cdr3_nt: TGTGCCAGCAGCCGCGAAGGGGTGGTCACTGAAGCTTTCTTT
d_call: -
v_call: TRBV3-1/TRBV3-2
j_call: TRBJ1-1
clone_size: -

cdr3_aa: CASSLVRIEQFF
cdr3_nt: TGTGCCAGCAGCTTAGTGCGGATTGAGCAGTTCTTC
d_call: -
v_call: TRBV7-8
j_call: TRBJ2-1
clone_size: -

cdr3_aa: CASSLLEIKPRGGYTF
cdr3_nt: TGTGCCAGCAGCTTACTTGAGATTAAACCGCGGGGGGGCTACACCTTC
d_call: -
v_call: TRBV7-2
j_call: TRBJ1-2
clone_size: -

cdr3_aa: CASRASSRGDTDTQYF
cdr3_nt: TGCGCCAGCAGGGCCTCATCGCGGGGGGACACAGATACGCAGTATTTT
d_call: TRBD2
v_call: TRBV5-1
j_call: TRBJ2-3
clone_size: -

cdr3_aa: CASSPQAGSTDTQYF
cdr3_nt: TGCGCCAGCAGCCCTCAGGCGGGGAGCACAGATACGCAGTATTTT
d_call: -
v_call: TRBV5-1
j_call: TRBJ2-3
clone_size: -

cdr3_aa: CASSRDRVATNEKLFF
cdr3_nt: TGTGCCAGTAGTAGAGACAGGGTTGCAACTAATGAAAAACTGTTTTTT
d_call: TRBD1
v_call: TRBV19
j_call: TRBJ1-4
clone_size: -

cdr3_aa: CASSVDRVTTEAFF
cdr3_nt: TGTGCCAGCAGCGTAGACAGGGTTACCACTGAAGCTTTCTTT
d_call: -
v_call: TRBV9
j_call: TRBJ1-1
clone_size: -

cdr3_aa: CASSPTENTEAFF
cdr3_nt: TGTGCCAGCAGCCCTACAGAGAACACTGAAGCTTTCTTT
d_call: -
v_call: TRBV4-2
j_call: TRBJ1-1
clone_size: -